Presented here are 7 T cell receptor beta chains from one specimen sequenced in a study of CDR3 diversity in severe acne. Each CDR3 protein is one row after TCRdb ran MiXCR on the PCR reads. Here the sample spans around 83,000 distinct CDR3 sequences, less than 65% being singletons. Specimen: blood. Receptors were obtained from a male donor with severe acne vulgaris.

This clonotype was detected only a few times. The CDR3 coding sequence is TGTGCCATCAGGGGGACAGGGGGCGGTCAGCCCCAGCATTTT. It is translated as CAIRGTGGGQPQHF. The V call is TRBV10-3, the J call TRBJ1-5; TRBD1 aligns across 12 bases. V was pared by 6 bases and J by 6 bases, with 3 bases of the junction left unmatched. Germline V CDR1 and CDR2: ENHRY, SYGVKD. The CDR3 sequence is 14 residues long.

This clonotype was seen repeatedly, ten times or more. The CDR3 DNA sequence: TGTGCCAGCAGCTTACGCTATAATTCACCCCTCCACTTT. It encodes CASSLRYNSPLHF. The chain couples TRBV5-5 to TRBJ1-6; the D is unclear. V gave up 2 bases and J gave up 3 bases, with 3 bases separating them. In germline, CDR1 is SGHKS, CDR2 YYEKEE (reference sequence). The CDR3 runs to 13 residues.

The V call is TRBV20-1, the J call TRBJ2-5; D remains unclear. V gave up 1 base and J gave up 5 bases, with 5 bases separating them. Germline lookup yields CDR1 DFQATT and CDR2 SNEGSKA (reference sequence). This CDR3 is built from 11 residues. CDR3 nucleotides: TGCAGTGCTAGAGTCTCGGAGACCCAGTACTTC. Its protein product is CSARVSETQYF.

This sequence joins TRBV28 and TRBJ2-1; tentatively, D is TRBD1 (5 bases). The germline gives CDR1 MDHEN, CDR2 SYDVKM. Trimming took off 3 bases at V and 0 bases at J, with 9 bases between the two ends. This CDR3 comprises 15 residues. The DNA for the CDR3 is TGTGCCAGCAGTTTCCCAGGGATCTCCTACAATGAGCAGTTCTTC. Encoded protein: CASSFPGISYNEQFF. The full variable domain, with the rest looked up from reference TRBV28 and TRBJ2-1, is DVKVTQSSRYLVKRTGEKVFLECVQDMDHENMFWYRQDPGLGLRLIYFSYDVKMKEKGDIPEGYSVSREKKERFSLILESASTNQTSMYLCASSFPGISYNEQFFGPGTRLTVL.

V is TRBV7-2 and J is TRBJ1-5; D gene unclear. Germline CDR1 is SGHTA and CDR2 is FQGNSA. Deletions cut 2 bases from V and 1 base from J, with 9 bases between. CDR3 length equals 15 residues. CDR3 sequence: CASSLIPGSNQPQHF. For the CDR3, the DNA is TGTGCCAGCAGCTTAATCCCGGGGAGCAATCAGCCCCAGCATTTT.

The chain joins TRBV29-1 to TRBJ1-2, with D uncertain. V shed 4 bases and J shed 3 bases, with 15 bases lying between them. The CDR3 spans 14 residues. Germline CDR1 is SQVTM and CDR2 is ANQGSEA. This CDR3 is CSVVDPTRYYGYTF. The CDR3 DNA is TGCAGCGTTGTGGATCCGACGAGATACTATGGCTACACCTTC.

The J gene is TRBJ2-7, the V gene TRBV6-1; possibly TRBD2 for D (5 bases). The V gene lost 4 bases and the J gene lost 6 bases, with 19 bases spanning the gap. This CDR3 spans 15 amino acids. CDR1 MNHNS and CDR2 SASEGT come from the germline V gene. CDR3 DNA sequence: TGTGCCAGCAGTGTAGAGTGGGAGACCCCTCGCGAGCAGTACTTC. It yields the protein CASSVEWETPREQYF.